These 19 T cell receptor beta chains share one sample of origin, sequenced in a study of shared T cell receptors in the human thymus. Libraries were prepared by immunoSEQ multiplex PCR; TCRdb keeps only in-frame clonotypes and omits some of them. The sample includes 65,000 to 70,000 clones, around 96% of them seen just once. Sequencing input: thymocytes. These receptors all stem from a human donor.

The gene calls are TRBV4-1 and TRBJ2-1; D may match TRBD1 or TRBD2 (5 bases each). The germline gives CDR1 MGHRA, CDR2 YSYEKL. CDR3 length: 17 residues. The germline V and J ends were trimmed by 3 bases and 0 bases, with 15 bases remaining between them. The CDR3 loop is CASSQGDPSSSYNEQFF. The CDR3 DNA sequence: TGCGCCAGCAGCCAGGGGGACCCTTCGAGCTCCTACAATGAGCAGTTCTTC.

The chain carries TRBV29-1 and TRBJ1-5; D remains unclear. The CDR3 runs 12 residues. Germline V gives CDR1 SQVTM, CDR2 ANQGSEA. Trimming left V 6 bases short and J 2 bases short, with 8 bases between. The chain's CDR3 is CSVQDRNQPQHF. The CDR3 region has the DNA TGCAGCGTGCAGGATCGCAATCAGCCCCAGCATTTT. Full variable domain (rest looked up from reference TRBV29-1 and TRBJ1-5): SAVISQKPSRDICQRGTSLTIQCQVDSQVTMMFWYRQQPGQSLTLIATANQGSEATYESGFVIDKFPISRPNLTFSTLTVSNMSPEDSSIYLCSVQDRNQPQHFGDGTRLSIL.

This chain joins TRBV18 and TRBJ2-1; no reliable D call. Trimming stripped 6 bases from V and 0 bases from J, with 9 bases between. This CDR3 comprises 14 residues. Germline CDR1 and CDR2: KGHSH and LQKENI. CDR3 sequence reads: CASSSPSSYNEQFF. In DNA form, the CDR3 reads TGTGCCAGCTCCTCTCCGAGCTCCTACAATGAGCAGTTCTTC.

The chain uses TRBV4-3 and TRBJ1-2; unclear D gene. This CDR3 comprises 15 residues. Trimming cost V 0 bases and J 0 bases, with 8 bases left between them. The germline V gene encodes CDR1 LGHNA and CDR2 YSLEER. The CDR3 sequence is CASSQDQETNYGYTF. The CDR3, as DNA: TGCGCCAGCAGCCAAGATCAAGAAACTAACTATGGCTACACCTTC.

This clone was seen a single time. CDR3 loop: CASSYAAPNEKLFF. The CDR3 bases are TGTGCCAGCAGTTACGCAGCTCCTAATGAAAAACTGTTTTTT. This chain uses TRBV6-5 with TRBJ1-4; D is undetermined. Germline CDR1 MNHEY, CDR2 SVGAGI. V lost 2 bases to trimming and J lost 3 bases, with 7 bases between them. The CDR3 contains 14 residues.

This chain connects TRBV29-1 to TRBJ1-4; D is unclear. Trimming left V 2 bases short and J 7 bases short, with 14 bases between. The CDR3 is 14 residues long. Germline values: CDR1 SQVTM, CDR2 ANQGSEA. CDR3 sequence reads: CSVEMTHLGEKLFF. CDR3 DNA: TGCAGCGTTGAAATGACTCATCTAGGTGAAAAACTGTTTTTT.

The chain carries TRBV14 and TRBJ2-5; D is uncertain. Germline V gene lookup returns CDR1 SGHDN and CDR2 FVKESK. Trimming pared 0 bases from V and 1 base from J, leaving 12 bases between. The CDR3 loop spans 16 amino acids. CDR3 in DNA: TGTGCCAGCAGCCAAGATCATTCTGGGGTCCAAGAGACCCAGTACTTC. Translating gives CASSQDHSGVQETQYF. Using reference TRBV14 and TRBJ2-5 for the parts outside the CDR3, the full variable domain is EAGVTQFPSHSVIEKGQTVTLRCDPISGHDNLYWYRRVMGKEIKFLLHFVKESKQDESGMPNNRFLAERTGGTYSTLKVQPAELEDSGVYFCASSQDHSGVQETQYFGPGTRLLVL.

V usage is TRBV30 and J usage is TRBJ1-4; TRBD1 is a possible D gene (6 bases). Germline assignment: CDR1 GTSNPN and CDR2 SVGIG (reference sequence). The CDR3 totals 14 residues. V lost 3 bases to trimming and J lost 1 base, with 9 bases between them. The chain's CDR3 is CAWSPGQTNEKLFF. The CDR3 DNA reads as TGTGCCTGGAGCCCGGGACAAACTAATGAAAAACTGTTTTTT.

The V call is TRBV30, the J call TRBJ2-3; D not certain. The CDR3 consists of 17 residues. Germline assignment: CDR1 GTSNPN and CDR2 SVGIG (reference sequence). Between the trimmed V and J ends, which lost 0 bases and 1 base, there was a span of 17 bases. DNA of the CDR3: TGTGCCTGGAGTGTACCCCTCGGGTTCTCACGCACAGATACGCAGTATTTT. Encoded protein: CAWSVPLGFSRTDTQYF.

The chain uses TRBV9 and TRBJ2-7; perhaps TRBD1 as D (6 bases). CDR1 and CDR2 from the germline V gene are SGDLS and YYNGEE. The CDR3 is 14 amino acids. V lost 0 bases and J lost 0, with 7 bases in between. CDR3 sequence reads: CASSVADSSYEQYF. DNA for the CDR3: TGTGCCAGCAGCGTAGCGGACAGCTCCTACGAGCAGTACTTC.

A single count supports this clone. This chain uses TRBV14 with TRBJ2-3; 7 bases agree with TRBD2. V shed 4 bases and J 3 bases; nucleotides not matched to a gene: 13. The germline CDR1 and CDR2 sequences are SGHDN and FVKESK. The CDR3 loop spans 17 amino acids. The CDR3 coding sequence is TGTGCCAGCAGCCCAAGCAATGTCAGCGGGGAGACAGATACGCAGTATTTT. Amino acids: CASSPSNVSGETDTQYF.

This chain connects TRBV25-1 to TRBJ1-1, with a weak D call TRBD1 (6 bases). With 2 bases removed from V and 6 bases from J, the gap between germline ends came to 22 bases. The germline V gene has CDR1 MGHDK and CDR2 SYGVNS. CDR3 length: 17 amino acids. As DNA, the CDR3 is TGTGCCAGCAGTGAAAATGGGTTAGGGACAATCGTCGCTGAAGCTTTCTTT. This encodes CASSENGLGTIVAEAFF.

The chain links TRBV30 to TRBJ1-3; the D gene is possibly TRBD1 (6 bases). Per germline, CDR1 GTSNPN and CDR2 SVGIG (reference sequence). Trimming left V 3 bases short and J 0 bases short, with 15 bases between. The length of the CDR3 is 16 residues. Written as DNA, the CDR3 is TGTGCCTGGAGAGGAACAGGGATTTGCTCTGGAAACACCATATATTTT. It specifies CAWRGTGICSGNTIYF.

About this clone itself: Germline and junction disagree at one end, which may indicate a read error. The chain joins TRBV2 to TRBJ2-7; TRBD2 is a possible D gene (6 bases). The CDR3 has 14 residues. Germline CDR1 SNHLY, CDR2 FYNNEI. CDR3 coding DNA: TGTGCCAGCAATGAATTTTCGGGGGTAGGGGAGCAGTACTTC. Residues: CASNEFSGVGEQYF.

The chain joins TRBV19 to TRBJ2-7; no definite D call. Germline-derived CDR1 and CDR2 are LNHDA and SQIVND (reference sequence). The CDR3 is 15 residues long. The ends were cut back, 4 bases at V and 3 bases at J, with 16 bases in the middle. The CDR3 sequence is CASSNQASDNYEQYF. The DNA of the CDR3 is TGTGCCAGTAGTAATCAGGCGTCCGACAACTACGAGCAGTACTTC.

This chain connects TRBV7-9 to TRBJ2-5; 9 bases align to TRBD1. The V gene's germline CDR1 is SEHNR and CDR2 FQNEAQ (reference sequence). V lost 2 bases to trimming and J lost 5 bases; unmatched junction nucleotides: 15. The CDR3 totals 18 residues. The CDR3 nucleotides are TGTGCCAGCAGCTTACCTACCGGGACAGGGTTTGGCGGGGAGACCCAGTACTTC. Protein: CASSLPTGTGFGGETQYF.

The rearrangement links TRBV5-1 to TRBJ1-1; 7 bases match TRBD1. The CDR3 has 15 amino acids. V lost 7 bases, J lost 1 base, and 10 bases stayed unmatched. CDR1 and CDR2 from the germline V gene are SGHRS and YFSETQ. This CDR3 is CASRLTGTPNTEAFF. In DNA form, the CDR3 reads TGCGCCAGCCGCCTGACAGGGACACCGAACACTGAAGCTTTCTTT.

The genes are TRBV28 and TRBJ1-1; D is possibly TRBD1 (5 bases). The CDR3 contains 12 residues. CDR1 is MDHEN and CDR2 is SYDVKM in the germline V gene. V was pared by 2 bases and J by 10 bases, with 11 bases between. The CDR3 nucleotides are TGTGCCAGCAGTTTAGGACTGAGGGGAGCTTTCTTT. This translates into CASSLGLRGAFF. The full variable domain, its missing parts supplied by reference TRBV28 and TRBJ1-1, is DVKVTQSSRYLVKRTGEKVFLECVQDMDHENMFWYRQDPGLGLRLIYFSYDVKMKEKGDIPEGYSVSREKKERFSLILESASTNQTSMYLCASSLGLRGAFFGQGTRLTVV.

The chain joins TRBV18 to TRBJ2-3; D gene uncertain. V was cut by 3 bases and J by 1 base, with 8 bases left in between. The CDR3 consists of 14 residues. The V gene's germline CDR1 is KGHSH and CDR2 LQKENI. CDR3 sequence reads: CASSPKGRTDTQYF. DNA of the CDR3: TGTGCCAGCTCACCCAAGGGCCGCACAGATACGCAGTATTTT.